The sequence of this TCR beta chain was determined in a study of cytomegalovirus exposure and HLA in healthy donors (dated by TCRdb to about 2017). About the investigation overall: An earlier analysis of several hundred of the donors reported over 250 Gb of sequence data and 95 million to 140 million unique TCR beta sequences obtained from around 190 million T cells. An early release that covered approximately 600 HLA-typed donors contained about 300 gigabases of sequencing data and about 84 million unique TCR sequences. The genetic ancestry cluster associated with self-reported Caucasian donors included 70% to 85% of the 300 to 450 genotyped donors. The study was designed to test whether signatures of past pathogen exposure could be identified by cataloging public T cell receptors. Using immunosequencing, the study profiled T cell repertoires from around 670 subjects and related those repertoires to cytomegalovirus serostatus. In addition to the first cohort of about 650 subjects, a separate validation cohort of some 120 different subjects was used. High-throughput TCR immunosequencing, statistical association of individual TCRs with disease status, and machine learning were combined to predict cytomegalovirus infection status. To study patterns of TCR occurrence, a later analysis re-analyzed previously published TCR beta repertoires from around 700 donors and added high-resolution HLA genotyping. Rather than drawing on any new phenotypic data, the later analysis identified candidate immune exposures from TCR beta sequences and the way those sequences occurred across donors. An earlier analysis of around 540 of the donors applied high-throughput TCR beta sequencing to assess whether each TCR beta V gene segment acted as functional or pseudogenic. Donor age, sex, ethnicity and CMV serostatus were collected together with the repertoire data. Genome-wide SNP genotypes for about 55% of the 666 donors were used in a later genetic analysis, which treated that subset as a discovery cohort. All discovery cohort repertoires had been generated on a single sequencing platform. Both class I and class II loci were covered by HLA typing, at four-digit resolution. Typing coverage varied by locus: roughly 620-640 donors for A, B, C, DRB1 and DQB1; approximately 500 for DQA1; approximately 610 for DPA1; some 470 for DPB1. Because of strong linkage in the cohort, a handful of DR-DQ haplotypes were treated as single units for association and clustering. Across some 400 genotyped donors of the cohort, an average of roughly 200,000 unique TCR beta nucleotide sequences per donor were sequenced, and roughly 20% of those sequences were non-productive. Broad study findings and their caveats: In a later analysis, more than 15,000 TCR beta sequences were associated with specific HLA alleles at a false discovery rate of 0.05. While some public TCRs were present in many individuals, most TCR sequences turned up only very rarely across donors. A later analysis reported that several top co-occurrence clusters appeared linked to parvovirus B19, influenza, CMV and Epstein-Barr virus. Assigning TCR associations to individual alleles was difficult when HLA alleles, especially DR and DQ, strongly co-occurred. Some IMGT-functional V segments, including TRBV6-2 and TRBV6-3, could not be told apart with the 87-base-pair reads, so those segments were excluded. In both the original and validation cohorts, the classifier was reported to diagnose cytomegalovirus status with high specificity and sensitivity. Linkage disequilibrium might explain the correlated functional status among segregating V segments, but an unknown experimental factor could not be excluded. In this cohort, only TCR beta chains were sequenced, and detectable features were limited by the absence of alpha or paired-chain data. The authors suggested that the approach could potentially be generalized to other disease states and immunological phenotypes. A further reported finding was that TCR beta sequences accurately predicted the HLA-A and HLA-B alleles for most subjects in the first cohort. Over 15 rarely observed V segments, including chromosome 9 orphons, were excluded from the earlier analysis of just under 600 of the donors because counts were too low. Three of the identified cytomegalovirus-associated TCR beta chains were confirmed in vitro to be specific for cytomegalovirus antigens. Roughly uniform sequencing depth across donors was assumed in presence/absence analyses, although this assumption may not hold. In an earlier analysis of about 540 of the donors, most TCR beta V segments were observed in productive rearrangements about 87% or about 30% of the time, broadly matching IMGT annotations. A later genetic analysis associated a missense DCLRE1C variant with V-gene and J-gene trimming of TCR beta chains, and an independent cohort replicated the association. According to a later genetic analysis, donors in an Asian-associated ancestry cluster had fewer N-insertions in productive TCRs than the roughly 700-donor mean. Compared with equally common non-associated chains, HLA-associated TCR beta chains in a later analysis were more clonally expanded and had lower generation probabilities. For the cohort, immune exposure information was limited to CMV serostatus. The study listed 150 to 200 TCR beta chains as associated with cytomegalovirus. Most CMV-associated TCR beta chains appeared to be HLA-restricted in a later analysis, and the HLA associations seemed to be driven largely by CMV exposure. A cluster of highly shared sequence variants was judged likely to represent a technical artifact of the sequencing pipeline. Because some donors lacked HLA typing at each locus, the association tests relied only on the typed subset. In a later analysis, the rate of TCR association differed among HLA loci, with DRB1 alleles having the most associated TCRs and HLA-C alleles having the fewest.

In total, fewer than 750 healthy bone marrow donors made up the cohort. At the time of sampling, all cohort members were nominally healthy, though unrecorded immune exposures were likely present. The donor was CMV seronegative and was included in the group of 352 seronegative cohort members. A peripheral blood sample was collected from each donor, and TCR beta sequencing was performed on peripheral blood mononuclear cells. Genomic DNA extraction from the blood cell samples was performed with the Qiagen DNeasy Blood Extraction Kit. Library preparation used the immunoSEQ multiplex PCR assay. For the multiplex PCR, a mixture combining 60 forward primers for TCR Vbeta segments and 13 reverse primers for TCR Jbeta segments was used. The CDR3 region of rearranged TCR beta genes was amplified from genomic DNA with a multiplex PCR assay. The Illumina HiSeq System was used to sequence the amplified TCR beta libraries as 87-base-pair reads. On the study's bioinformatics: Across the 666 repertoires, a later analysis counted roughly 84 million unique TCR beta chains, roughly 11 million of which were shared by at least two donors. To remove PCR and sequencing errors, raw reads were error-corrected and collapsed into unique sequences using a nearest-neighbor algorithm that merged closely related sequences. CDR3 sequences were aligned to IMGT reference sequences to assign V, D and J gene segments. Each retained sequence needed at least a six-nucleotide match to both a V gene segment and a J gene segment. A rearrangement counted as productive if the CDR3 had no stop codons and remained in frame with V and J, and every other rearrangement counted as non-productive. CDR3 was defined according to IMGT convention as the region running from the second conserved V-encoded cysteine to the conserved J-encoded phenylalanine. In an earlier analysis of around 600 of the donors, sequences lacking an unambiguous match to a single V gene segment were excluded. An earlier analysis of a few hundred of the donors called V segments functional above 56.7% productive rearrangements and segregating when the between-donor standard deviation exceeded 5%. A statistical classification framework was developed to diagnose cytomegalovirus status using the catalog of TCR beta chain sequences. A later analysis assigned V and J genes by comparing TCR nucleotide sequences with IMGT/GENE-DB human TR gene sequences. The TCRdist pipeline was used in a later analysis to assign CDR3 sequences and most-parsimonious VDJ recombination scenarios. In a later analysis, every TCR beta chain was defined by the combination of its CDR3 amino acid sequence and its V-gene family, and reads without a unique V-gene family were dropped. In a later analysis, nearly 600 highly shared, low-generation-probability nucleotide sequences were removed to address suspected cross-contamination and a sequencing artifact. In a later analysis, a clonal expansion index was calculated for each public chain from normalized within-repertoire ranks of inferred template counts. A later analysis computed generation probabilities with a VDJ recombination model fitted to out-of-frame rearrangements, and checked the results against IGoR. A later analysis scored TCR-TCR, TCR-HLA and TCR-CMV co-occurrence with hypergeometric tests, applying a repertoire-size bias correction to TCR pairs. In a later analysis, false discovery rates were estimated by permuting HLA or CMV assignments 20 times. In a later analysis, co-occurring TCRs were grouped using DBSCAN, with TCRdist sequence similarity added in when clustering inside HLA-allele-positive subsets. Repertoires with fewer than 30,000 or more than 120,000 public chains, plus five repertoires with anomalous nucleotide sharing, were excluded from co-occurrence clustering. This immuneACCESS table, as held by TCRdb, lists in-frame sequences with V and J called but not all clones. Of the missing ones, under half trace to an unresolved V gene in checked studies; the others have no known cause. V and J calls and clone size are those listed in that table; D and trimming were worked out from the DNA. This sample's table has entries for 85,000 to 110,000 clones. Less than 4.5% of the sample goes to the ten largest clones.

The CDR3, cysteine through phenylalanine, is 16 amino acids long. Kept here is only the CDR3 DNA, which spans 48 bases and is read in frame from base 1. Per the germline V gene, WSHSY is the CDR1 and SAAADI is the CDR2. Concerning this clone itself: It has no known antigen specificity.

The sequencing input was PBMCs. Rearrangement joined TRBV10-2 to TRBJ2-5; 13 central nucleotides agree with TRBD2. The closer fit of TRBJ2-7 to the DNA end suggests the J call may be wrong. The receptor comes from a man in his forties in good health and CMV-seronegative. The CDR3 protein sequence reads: CASSPGTSGASYEQYF. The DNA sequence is TGCGCCAGCAGTCCAGGGACTAGCGGGGCCTCCTACGAGCAGTACTTC.